The 6 T cell receptor beta chains listed next were all sequenced from one sample in a study of OX40 agonist ivuxolimab in advanced cancers. Method: immunoSEQ multiplex PCR; TCRdb's copy keeps in-frame clones and lacks some. The sample lists about 39,000 clones, more than 85% occurring once. Sample: CD4+ or CD8+ T cells sorted from blood, taken in a trial of the OX40 agonist ivuxolimab. Receptors were obtained from an adult with an advanced solid tumor such as melanoma, head and neck, liver or kidney cancer.

V is TRBV4-1 and J is TRBJ2-7, with 12 bases matching TRBD1. After removal of 0 bases from V and 1 base from J, the junction contained 4 bases not matched to a gene. CDR1 and CDR2 from the germline V gene are MGHRA and YSYEKL. The CDR3 covers 17 residues. As DNA, the CDR3 is TGCGCCAGCAGCCAAGATCCGGGACAGGGGGCTTCCTACGAGCAGTACTTC. This codes for CASSQDPGQGASYEQYF.

The CDR3 loop reads CASRLYGGSTDTQYF. The CDR3 nucleotides are TGCGCCAGCAGGCTATACGGGGGTAGCACAGATACGCAGTATTTT. This rearrangement joins TRBV4-1 to TRBJ2-3; TRBD2 is a possible D gene (6 bases). Trimming removed 6 bases at V and 0 bases at J, with 13 bases between. Germline CDR1 and CDR2: MGHRA and YSYEKL. This CDR3 has 15 residues.

This clone is termed medium-sized. The chain joins TRBV6-4 to TRBJ1-5, with a tentative D call TRBD1 (6 bases). Germline CDR1 and CDR2: MRHNA and SNTAGT. This CDR3 is 13 amino acids long. The germline V and J ends were trimmed by 3 bases and 9 bases, with 12 bases remaining between them. The CDR3 DNA reads as TGTGCCAGCAGTGAGACAGGCCAAGGGCCCCAGCATTTT. It encodes CASSETGQGPQHF.

The chain uses TRBV19 and TRBJ1-5, with D maybe TRBD1 (6 bases). Trimming took 3 bases from V and 0 from J, leaving 18 bases between them. Germline-derived CDR1 and CDR2 are LNHDA and SQIVND (reference sequence). The CDR3 contains 18 residues. In nucleotides, the CDR3 is TGTGCCAGTAGTATTGACCCCTACAGGGAGGTTAGCAATCAGCCCCAGCATTTT. Encoded protein: CASSIDPYREVSNQPQHF.

The V and J genes are TRBV6-5 and TRBJ2-7; D is perhaps TRBD1 (5 bases). Deletions cut 0 bases from V and 3 bases from J, with 12 bases between. CDR3 size: 15 residues. Germline CDR1 and CDR2: MNHEY and SVGAGI. CDR3 region: CASSYSLPQGYEQYF. CDR3 nucleotide sequence: TGTGCCAGCAGTTACTCTCTCCCTCAGGGCTACGAGCAGTACTTC.

The V and J genes are TRBV25-1 and TRBJ2-1, with 9 nucleotides matching TRBD2. There are 14 residues in the CDR3. Trimming cost V 5 bases and J 5 bases; bases outside gene matches: 4. Germline values: CDR1 MGHDK, CDR2 SYGVNS. The CDR3 protein is CASSPAGGHNEQFF. DNA of the CDR3: TGTGCCAGCAGTCCAGCGGGAGGCCACAATGAGCAGTTCTTC.